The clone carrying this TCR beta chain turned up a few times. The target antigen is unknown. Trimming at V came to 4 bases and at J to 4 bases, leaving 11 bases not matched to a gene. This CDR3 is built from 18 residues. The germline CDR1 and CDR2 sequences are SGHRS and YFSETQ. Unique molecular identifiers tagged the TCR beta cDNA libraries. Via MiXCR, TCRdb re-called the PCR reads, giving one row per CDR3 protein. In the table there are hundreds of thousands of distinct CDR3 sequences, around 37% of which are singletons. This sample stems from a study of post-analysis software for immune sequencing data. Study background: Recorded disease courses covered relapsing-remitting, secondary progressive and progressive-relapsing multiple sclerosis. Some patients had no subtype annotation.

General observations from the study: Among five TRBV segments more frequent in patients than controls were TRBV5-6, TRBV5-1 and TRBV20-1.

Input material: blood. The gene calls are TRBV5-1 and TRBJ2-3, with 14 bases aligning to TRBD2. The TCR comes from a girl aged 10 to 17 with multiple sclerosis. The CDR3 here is CASSQTGTSGGMADTQYF. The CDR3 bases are TGCGCCAGCAGCCAAACCGGGACTAGCGGGGGTATGGCAGATACGCAGTATTTT.